These 7 T cell receptor beta chains originate from one sample sequenced in a study of TIL therapy for anti-PD-1-resistant metastatic lung cancer. The immunoSEQ assay was v3. Produced via immunoSEQ multiplex PCR; TCRdb's table is partial and in-frame only. Altogether approximately 27,000 clones are present, 72% being singletons, with the ten largest covering around 6.9%. Time point of the sample: pre-treatment sample, taken before nivolumab and TIL therapy. Pleural nodules or supraclavicular lymph nodes made up most of the excised metastases sampled. The specimen was tumor tissue, collected at baseline. These receptor sequences come from a person aged 25-85 years with non-small cell lung cancer.

V usage is TRBV6-1 and J usage is TRBJ1-1, with 9 bases matching TRBD1. Trimming cost V 4 bases and J 4 bases; bases outside gene matches: 4. This CDR3 is 14 amino acids long. Per the germline V gene, CDR1 is MNHNS and CDR2 is SASEGT. CDR3 sequence (DNA): TGTGCCAGCAGTGCCACAGGGGGCATCACTGAAGCTTTCTTT. Translated, it gives CASSATGGITEAFF.

In its sample, this clone was seen a few times. V usage is TRBV11-2 and J usage is TRBJ2-7; the match to TRBD1 covers 8 bases. Trimming cost V 5 bases and J 0 bases; bases outside gene matches: 6. The length of the CDR3 is 15 residues. Germline CDR1 SGHAT, CDR2 FQNNGV. CDR3 region: CASSLGQVSSYEQYF. The DNA for the CDR3 is TGTGCCAGCAGCCTGGGACAGGTTAGCTCCTACGAGCAGTACTTC.

This sequence joins TRBV6-1 and TRBJ1-2; 8 positions match TRBD1. CDR3 length: 15 amino acids. V was pared by 8 bases and J by 4 bases, with 12 bases of the junction left unmatched. The germline gives CDR1 MNHNS, CDR2 SASEGT. This CDR3 reads CASAYGRTGLYGYTF. The CDR3, as DNA: TGTGCCAGCGCTTACGGAAGGACAGGGCTCTATGGCTACACCTTC.

Comments on this clone: Within the sample, other DNA sequences also encode this same CDR3. DNA of the CDR3: TGCGCCAGCAGCTTGGGGGGACAGGGCAACACTGAAGCTTTCTTT. Amino acid sequence: CASSLGGQGNTEAFF. The rearrangement links TRBV5-1 to TRBJ1-1; 9 nucleotides agree with TRBD1. Trimming removed 0 bases from V and 2 bases from J; junction bases left unmatched: 2. This CDR3 comprises 15 residues. Per the germline V gene, CDR1 is SGHRS and CDR2 is YFSETQ.

This chain connects TRBV19 to TRBJ1-2; 7 bases agree with TRBD1. CDR3 length equals 14 residues. Germline V gives CDR1 LNHDA, CDR2 SQIVND (reference sequence). The V and J ends lost 5 bases and 5 bases, in that order; junction bases with no gene match: 8. The CDR3 loop is CASSLGRDRYGYTF. In nucleotides, the CDR3 is TGTGCCAGTAGTCTGGGCCGGGACAGATATGGCTACACCTTC.

The rearrangement uses TRBV27 and TRBJ1-1, with D perhaps TRBD1 (5 bases). CDR3 length: 14 residues. Germline V gene sequence: CDR1 MNHEY, CDR2 SMNVEV (reference sequence). Trimming took 8 bases from V and 0 from J, leaving 13 bases between them. The CDR3 nucleotides read TGTGCCAGCCGCTCGGGACTCATGAACACTGAAGCTTTCTTT. Encoded protein: CASRSGLMNTEAFF.

The V call is TRBV4-3, the J call TRBJ2-1, with 9 bases aligning to TRBD2. The V gene end was trimmed by 4 bases and the J gene end by 7 bases; junction bases not matched to a gene: 8. Germline CDR1 and CDR2: LGHNA and YSLEER. This CDR3 is built from 15 residues. The CDR3 region is CASSLLAGVPNEQFF. The CDR3 nucleotides are TGCGCCAGCAGCCTTTTAGCGGGGGTTCCAAATGAGCAGTTCTTC.